What follows describes a single T cell receptor (beta chain). Profiled with immunoSEQ multiplex PCR; TCRdb holds only in-frame clones, not every one. The data show about 50,000 clones, approximately 94% seen once. The data belong to a study of T cell changes during pregnancy in multiple sclerosis. V was cut by 1 base and J by 5 bases, with 20 bases left in between. The germline V gene has CDR1 LGHNA and CDR2 YSLEER. The CDR3 is 18 amino acids. This receptor was taken from a female donor with multiple sclerosis, enrolled in a pregnancy study. The sample was CD8+ T cells from peripheral blood mononuclear cells, taken before pregnancy. The genes are TRBV4-3 and TRBJ1-4; D is unclear. The CDR3 DNA follows: TGCGCCAGCAGCCAAGGTGGATTTGTAACAGCCGTAAATGAAAAACTGTTTTTT. It specifies CASSQGGFVTAVNEKLFF.